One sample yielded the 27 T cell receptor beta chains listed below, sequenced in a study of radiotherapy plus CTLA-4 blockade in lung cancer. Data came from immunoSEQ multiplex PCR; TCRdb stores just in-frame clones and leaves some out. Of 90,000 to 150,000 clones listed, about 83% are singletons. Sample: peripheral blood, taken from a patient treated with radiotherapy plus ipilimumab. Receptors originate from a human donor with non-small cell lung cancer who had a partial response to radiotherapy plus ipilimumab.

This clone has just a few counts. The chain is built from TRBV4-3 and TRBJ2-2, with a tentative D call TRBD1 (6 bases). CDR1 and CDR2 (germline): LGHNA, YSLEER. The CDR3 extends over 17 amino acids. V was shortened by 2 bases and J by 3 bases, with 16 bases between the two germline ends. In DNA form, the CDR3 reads TGCGCCAGCAGCCAACAGGACAGCCGATTCTACACCGGGGAGCTGTTTTTT. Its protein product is CASSQQDSRFYTGELFF.

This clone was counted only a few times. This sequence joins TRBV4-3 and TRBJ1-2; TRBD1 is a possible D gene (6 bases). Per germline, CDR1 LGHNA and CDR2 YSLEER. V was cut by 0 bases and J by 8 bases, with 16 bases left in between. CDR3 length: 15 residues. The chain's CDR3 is CASSQDLGAQGGYTF. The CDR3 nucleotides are TGCGCCAGCAGCCAAGATTTGGGGGCTCAGGGAGGCTACACCTTC.

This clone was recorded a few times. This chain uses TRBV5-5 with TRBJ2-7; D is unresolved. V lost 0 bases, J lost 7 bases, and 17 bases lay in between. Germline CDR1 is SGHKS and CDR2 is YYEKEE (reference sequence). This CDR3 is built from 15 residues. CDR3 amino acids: CASSLDGHHLLEQYF. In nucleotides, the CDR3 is TGTGCCAGCAGCTTGGATGGGCACCATTTGTTGGAGCAGTACTTC.

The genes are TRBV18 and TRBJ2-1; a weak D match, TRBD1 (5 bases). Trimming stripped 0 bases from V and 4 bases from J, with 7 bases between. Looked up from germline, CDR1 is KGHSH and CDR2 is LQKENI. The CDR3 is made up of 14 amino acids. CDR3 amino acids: CASSPPDRYNEQFF. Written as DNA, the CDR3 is TGTGCCAGCTCACCACCTGACAGATACAATGAGCAGTTCTTC.

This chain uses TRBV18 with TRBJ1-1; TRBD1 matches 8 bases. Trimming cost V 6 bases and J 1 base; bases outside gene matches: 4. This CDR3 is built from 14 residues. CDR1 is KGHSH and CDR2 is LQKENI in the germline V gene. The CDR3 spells CASSGTGRNTEAFF. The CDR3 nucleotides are TGTGCCAGCTCCGGGACAGGCAGGAACACTGAAGCTTTCTTT.

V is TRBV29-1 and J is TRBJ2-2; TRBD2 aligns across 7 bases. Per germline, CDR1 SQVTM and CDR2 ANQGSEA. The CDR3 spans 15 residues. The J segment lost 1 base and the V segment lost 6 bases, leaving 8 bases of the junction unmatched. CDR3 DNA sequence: TGCAGCGTCCGACTTGGGAGGGTGAACACCGGGGAGCTGTTTTTT. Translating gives CSVRLGRVNTGELFF.

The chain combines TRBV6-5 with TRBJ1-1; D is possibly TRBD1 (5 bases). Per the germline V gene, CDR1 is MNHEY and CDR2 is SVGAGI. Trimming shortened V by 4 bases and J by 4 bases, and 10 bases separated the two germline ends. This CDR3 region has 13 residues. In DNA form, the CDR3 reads TGTGCCAGCAGTTCTCAACAGGTCACTGAAGCTTTCTTT. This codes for CASSSQQVTEAFF.

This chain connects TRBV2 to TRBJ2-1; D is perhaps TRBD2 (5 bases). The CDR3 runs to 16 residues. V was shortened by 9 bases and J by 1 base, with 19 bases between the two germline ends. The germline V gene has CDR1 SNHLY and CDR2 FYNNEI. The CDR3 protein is CASGGLLTGSYNEQFF. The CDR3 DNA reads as TGTGCCAGTGGCGGGCTCTTGACCGGATCCTACAATGAGCAGTTCTTC. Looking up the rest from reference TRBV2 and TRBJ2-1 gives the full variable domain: EPEVTQTPSHQVTQMGQEVILRCVPISNHLYFYWYRQILGQKVEFLVSFYNNEISEKSEIFDDQFSVERPDGSNFTLKIRSTKLEDSAMYFCASGGLLTGSYNEQFFGPGTRLTVL.

This CDR3 reads CASSYGGNYNEQFF. In DNA form, the CDR3 reads TGTGCCAGCAGTTACGGCGGGAACTACAATGAGCAGTTCTTC. The chain couples TRBV6-5 to TRBJ2-1; D possibly corresponds to TRBD2 (6 bases). Germline CDR1 is MNHEY and CDR2 is SVGAGI. There are 14 residues in the CDR3. V lost 2 bases, J lost 3 bases, and 8 bases lay in between.

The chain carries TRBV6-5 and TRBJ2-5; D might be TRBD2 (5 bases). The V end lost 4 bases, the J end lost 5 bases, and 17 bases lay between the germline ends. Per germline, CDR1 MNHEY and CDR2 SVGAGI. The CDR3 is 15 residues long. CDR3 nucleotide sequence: TGTGCCAGCAGTTCCAACAGTCCGCCGGGGGAGACCCAGTACTTC. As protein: CASSSNSPPGETQYF.

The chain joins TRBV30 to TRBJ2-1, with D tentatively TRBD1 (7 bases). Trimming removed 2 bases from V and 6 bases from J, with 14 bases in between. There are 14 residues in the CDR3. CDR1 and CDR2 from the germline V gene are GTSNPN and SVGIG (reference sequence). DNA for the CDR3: TGTGCCTGGAGTTTGGGGACAGCGGGCAATGAGCAGTTCTTC. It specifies CAWSLGTAGNEQFF.

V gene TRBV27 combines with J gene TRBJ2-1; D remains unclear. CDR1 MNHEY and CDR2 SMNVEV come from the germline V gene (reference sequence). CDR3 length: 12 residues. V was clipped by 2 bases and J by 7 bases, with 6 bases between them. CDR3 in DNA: TGTGCCAGCAGTTTACTAGGAAATGAGCAGTTCTTC. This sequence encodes CASSLLGNEQFF.

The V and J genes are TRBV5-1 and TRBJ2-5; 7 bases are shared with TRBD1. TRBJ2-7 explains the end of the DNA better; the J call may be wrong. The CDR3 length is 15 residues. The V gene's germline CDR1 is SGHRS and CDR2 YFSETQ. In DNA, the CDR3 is TGCGCCAGCAGCCCGACAGGGCCAAGCTCCTACGAGCAGTACTTC. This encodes CASSPTGPSSYEQYF.

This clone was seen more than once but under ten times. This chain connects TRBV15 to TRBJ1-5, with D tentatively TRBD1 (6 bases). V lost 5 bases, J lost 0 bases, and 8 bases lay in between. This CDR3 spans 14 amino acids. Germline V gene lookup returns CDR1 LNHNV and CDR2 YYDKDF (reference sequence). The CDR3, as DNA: TGTGCCACCAGCCGGACAGATAGCAATCAGCCCCAGCATTTT. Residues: CATSRTDSNQPQHF.

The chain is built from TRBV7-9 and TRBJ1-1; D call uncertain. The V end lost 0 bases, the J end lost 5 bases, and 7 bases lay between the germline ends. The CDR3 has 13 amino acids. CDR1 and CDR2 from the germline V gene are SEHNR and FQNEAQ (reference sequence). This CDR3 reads CASSLAGDTEAFF. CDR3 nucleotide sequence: TGTGCCAGCAGCTTAGCCGGGGATACTGAAGCTTTCTTT.

The CDR3 bases are TGTGCCAGCAGTGATGGACAGGGTTGGGAGCAGCCCCAGCATTTT. It is translated as CASSDGQGWEQPQHF. V gene TRBV6-1 combines with J gene TRBJ1-5; 8 bases fit TRBD1. This CDR3 region has 15 residues. The germline V gene has CDR1 MNHNS and CDR2 SASEGT. J was trimmed by 7 bases and V by 3 bases; bases with no gene match: 8.

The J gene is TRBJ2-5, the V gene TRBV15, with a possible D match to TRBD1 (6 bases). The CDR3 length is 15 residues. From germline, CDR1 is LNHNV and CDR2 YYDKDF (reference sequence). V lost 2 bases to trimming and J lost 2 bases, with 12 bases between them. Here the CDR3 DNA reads TGTGCCACCAGCAGACGAGGACAGTCACAAGAGACCCAGTACTTC. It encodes CATSRRGQSQETQYF.

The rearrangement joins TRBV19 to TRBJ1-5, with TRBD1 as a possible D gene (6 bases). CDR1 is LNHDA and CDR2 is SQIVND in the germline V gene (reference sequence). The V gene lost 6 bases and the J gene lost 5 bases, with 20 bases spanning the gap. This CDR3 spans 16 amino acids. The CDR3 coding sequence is TGTGCCAGTAGAGGGGAGTCCAGGGGAGGGGATCAGCCCCAGCATTTT. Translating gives CASRGESRGGDQPQHF.

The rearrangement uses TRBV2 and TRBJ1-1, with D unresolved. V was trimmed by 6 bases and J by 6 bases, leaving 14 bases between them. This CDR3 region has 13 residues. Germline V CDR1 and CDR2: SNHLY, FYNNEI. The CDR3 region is CASSLGGLAEAFF. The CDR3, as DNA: TGTGCCAGCAGCTTGGGAGGGTTAGCTGAAGCTTTCTTT.

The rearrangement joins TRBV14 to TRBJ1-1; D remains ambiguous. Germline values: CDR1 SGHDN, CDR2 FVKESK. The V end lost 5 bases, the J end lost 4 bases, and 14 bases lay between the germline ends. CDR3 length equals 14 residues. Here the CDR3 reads CASSYQAEVTEAFF. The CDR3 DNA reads TGTGCCAGCAGCTACCAGGCGGAGGTCACTGAAGCTTTCTTT.

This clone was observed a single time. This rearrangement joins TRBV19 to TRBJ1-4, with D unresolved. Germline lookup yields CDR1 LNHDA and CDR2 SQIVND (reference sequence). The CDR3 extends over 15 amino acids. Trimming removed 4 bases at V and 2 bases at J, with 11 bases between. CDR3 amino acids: CASSTTWATNEKLFF. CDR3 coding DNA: TGTGCCAGTAGTACGACCTGGGCGACTAATGAAAAACTGTTTTTT.

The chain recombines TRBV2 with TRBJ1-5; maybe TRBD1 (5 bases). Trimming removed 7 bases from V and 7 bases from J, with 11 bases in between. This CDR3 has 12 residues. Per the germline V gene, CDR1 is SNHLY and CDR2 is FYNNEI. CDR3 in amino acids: CASTRQRQPQHF. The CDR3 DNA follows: TGTGCCAGCACAAGACAGAGGCAGCCCCAGCATTTT. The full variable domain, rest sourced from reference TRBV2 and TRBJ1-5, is EPEVTQTPSHQVTQMGQEVILRCVPISNHLYFYWYRQILGQKVEFLVSFYNNEISEKSEIFDDQFSVERPDGSNFTLKIRSTKLEDSAMYFCASTRQRQPQHFGDGTRLSIL.

The DNA of the CDR3 is TGTGCCAGCTCACCCCTTCAAAGGGACAGGGACAATGAGCAGTTCTTC. It specifies CASSPLQRDRDNEQFF. The chain couples TRBV18 to TRBJ2-1; 9 positions agree with TRBD1. Per the germline V gene, CDR1 is KGHSH and CDR2 is LQKENI. CDR3 length equals 16 residues. V shed 3 bases, J shed 5 bases, and the junction held 8 bases outside the gene matches.

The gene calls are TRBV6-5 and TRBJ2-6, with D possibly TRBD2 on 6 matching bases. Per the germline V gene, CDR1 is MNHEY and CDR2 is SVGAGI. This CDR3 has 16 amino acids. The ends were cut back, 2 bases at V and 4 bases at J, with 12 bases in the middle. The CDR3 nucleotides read TGTGCCAGCAGTTACCGGGGGAGCCTAGGGGCCAACGTCCTGACTTTC. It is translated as CASSYRGSLGANVLTF.

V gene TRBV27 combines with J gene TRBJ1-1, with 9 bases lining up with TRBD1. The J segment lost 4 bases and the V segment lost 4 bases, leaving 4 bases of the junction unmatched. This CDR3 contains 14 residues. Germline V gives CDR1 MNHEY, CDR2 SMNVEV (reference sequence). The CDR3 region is CASSSRTGVTEAFF. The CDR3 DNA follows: TGTGCCAGCAGTTCGAGGACAGGGGTCACTGAAGCTTTCTTT.

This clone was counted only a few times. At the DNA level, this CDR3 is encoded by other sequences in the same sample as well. Written as DNA, the CDR3 is TGTGCCAGCAGTCGGGGTAACTATGGCTACACCTTC. Amino acids: CASSRGNYGYTF. The chain carries TRBV28 and TRBJ1-2, with unresolved D. Deletions cut 5 bases from V and 1 base from J, with 5 bases between. Germline V lookup: CDR1 MDHEN, CDR2 SYDVKM. The CDR3 spans 12 residues.

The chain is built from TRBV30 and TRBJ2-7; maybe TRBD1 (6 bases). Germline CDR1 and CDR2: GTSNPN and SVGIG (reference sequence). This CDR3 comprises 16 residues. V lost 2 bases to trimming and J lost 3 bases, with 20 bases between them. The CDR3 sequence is CAWSPPGHTRGYEQYV. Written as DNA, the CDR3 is TGTGCCTGGAGTCCCCCGGGACACACAAGGGGCTACGAGCAGTACGTC.